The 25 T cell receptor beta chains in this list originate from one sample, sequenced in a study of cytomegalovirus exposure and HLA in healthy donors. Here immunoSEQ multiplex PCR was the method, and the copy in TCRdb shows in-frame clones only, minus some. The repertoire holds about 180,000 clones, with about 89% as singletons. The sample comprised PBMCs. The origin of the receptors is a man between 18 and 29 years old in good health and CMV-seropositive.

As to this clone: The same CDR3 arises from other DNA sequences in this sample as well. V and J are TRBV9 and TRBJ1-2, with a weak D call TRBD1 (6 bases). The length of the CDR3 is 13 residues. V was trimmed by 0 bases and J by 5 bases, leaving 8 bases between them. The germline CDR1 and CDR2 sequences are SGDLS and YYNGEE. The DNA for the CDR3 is TGTGCCAGCAGCGTAGAGGACAGTTATGGCTACACCTTC. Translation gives CASSVEDSYGYTF.

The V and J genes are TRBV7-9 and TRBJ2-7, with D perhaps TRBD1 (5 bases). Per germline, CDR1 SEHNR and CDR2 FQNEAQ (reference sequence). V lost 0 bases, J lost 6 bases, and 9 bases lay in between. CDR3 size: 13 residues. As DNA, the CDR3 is TGTGCCAGCAGCTTAGCGCAGGGTTCCGAGCAGTACTTC. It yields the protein CASSLAQGSEQYF. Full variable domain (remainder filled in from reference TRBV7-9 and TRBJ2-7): DTGVSQNPRHKITKRGQNVTFRCDPISEHNRLYWYRQTLGQGPEFLTYFQNEAQLEKSRLLSDRFSAERPKGSFSTLEIQRTEQGDSAMYLCASSLAQGSEQYFGPGTRLTVT.

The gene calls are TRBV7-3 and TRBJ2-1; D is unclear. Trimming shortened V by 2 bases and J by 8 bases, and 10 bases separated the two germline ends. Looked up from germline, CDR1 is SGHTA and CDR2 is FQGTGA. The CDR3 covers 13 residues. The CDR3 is CASSLSRLDEQFF. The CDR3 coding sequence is TGTGCCAGCAGCTTATCCAGGCTCGATGAGCAGTTCTTC. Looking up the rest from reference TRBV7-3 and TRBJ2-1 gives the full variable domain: GAGVSQTPSNKVTEKGKYVELRCDPISGHTALYWYRQSLGQGPEFLIYFQGTGAADDSGLPNDRFFAVRPEGSVSTLKIQRTERGDSAVYLCASSLSRLDEQFFGPGTRLTVL.

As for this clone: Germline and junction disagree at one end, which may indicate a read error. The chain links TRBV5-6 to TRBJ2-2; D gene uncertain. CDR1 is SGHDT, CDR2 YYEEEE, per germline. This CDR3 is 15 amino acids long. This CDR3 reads CATSRWAENTGELFF. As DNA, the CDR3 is TGTGCCACCAGCCGTTGGGCCGAGAACACCGGGGAGCTGTTTTTT. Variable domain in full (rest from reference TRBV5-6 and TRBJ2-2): DAGVTQSPTHLIKTRGQQVTLRCSPKSGHDTVSWYQQALGQGPQFIFQYYEEEERQRGNFPDRFSGHQFPNYSSELNVNALLLGDSALYLCATSRWAENTGELFFGEGSRLTVL.

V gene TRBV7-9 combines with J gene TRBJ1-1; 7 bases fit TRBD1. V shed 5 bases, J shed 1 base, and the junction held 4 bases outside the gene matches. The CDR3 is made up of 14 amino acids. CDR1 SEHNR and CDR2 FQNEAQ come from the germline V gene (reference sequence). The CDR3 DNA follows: TGTGCCAGCAGCAAAGCAGGGGGGAACACTGAAGCTTTCTTT. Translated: CASSKAGGNTEAFF.

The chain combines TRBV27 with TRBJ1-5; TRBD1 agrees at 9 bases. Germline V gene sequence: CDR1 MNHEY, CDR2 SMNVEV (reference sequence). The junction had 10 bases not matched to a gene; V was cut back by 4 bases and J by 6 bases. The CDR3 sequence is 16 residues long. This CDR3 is CASSSGTGQMVQPQHF. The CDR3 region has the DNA TGTGCCAGCAGTTCCGGGACAGGGCAAATGGTTCAGCCCCAGCATTTT.

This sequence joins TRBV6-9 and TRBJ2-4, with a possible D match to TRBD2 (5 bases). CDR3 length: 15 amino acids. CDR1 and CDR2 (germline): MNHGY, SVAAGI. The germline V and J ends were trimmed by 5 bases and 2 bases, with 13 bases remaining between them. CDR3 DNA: TGTGCCAGCAGTCCCTCAAGAGGGTCCAAAAACATTCAGTACTTC. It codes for CASSPSRGSKNIQYF.

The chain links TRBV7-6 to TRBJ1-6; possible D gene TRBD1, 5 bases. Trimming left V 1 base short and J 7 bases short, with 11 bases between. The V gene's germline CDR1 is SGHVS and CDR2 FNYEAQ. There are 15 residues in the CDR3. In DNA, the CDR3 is TGTGCCAGCAGCTTAGGAAGTGGGGGGAATTCACCCCTCCACTTT. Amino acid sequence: CASSLGSGGNSPLHF.

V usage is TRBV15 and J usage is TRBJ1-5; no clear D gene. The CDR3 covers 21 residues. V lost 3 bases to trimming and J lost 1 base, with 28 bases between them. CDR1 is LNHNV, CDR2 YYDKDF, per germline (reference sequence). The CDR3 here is CATSSLNTETATLLSNQPQHF. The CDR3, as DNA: TGTGCCACCAGCAGCTTAAATACTGAGACGGCGACATTGTTAAGCAATCAGCCCCAGCATTTT. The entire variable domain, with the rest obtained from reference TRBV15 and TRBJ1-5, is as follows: DAMVIQNPRYQVTQFGKPVTLSCSQTLNHNVMYWYQQKSSQAPKLLFHYYDKDFNNEADTPDNFQSRRPNTSFCFLDIRSPGLGDTAMYLCATSSLNTETATLLSNQPQHFGDGTRLSIL.

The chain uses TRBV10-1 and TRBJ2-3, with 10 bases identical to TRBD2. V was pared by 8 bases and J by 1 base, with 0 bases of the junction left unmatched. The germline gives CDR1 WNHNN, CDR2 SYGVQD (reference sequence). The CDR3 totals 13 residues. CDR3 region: CASLAGGTDTQYF. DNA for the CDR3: TGCGCCAGCCTAGCGGGAGGCACAGATACGCAGTATTTT.

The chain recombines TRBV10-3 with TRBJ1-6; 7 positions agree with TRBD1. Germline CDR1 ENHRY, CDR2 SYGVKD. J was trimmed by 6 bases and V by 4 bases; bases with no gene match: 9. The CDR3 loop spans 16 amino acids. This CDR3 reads CAISGSPTGTNSPLHF. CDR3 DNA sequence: TGTGCCATCAGTGGGTCTCCGACAGGGACTAATTCACCCCTCCACTTT.

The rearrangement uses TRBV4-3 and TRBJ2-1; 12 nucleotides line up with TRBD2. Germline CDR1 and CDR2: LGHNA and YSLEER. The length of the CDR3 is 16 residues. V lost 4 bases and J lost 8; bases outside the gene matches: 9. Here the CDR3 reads CASSPTVTSGSYEQFF. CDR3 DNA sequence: TGCGCCAGCAGCCCAACGGTGACTAGCGGGAGTTATGAGCAGTTCTTC.

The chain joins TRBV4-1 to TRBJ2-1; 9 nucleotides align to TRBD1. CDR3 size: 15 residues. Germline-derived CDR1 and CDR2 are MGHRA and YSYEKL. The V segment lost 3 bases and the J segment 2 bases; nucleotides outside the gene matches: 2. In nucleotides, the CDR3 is TGCGCCAGCAGCCAGAGGACAGGGGCCTACAATGAGCAGTTCTTC. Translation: CASSQRTGAYNEQFF.

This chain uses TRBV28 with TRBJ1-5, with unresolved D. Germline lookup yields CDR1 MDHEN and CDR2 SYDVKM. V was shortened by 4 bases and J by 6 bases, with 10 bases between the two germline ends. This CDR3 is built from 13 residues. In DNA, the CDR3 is TGTGCCAGCAGTTCCCCACGAGGTCAGCCCCAGCATTTT. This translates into CASSSPRGQPQHF.

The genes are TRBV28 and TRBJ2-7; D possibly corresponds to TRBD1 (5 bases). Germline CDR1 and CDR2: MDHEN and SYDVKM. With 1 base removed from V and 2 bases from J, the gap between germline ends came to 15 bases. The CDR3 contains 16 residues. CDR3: CASSLYYDSWPYEQYF. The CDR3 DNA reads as TGTGCCAGCAGTTTATATTATGACAGCTGGCCCTACGAGCAGTACTTC.

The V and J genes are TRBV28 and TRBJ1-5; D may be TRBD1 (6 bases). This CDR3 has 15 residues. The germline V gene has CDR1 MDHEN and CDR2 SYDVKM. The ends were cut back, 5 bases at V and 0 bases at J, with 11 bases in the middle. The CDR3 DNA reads TGTGCCAGCAGTACCGGACAGCTTAGCAATCAGCCCCAGCATTTT. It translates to CASSTGQLSNQPQHF.

The CDR3 spells CASSPRAGGPLGNIQYF. The DNA of the CDR3 is TGTGCCAGCAGCCCAAGGGCGGGGGGGCCATTGGGAAACATTCAGTACTTC. V usage is TRBV7-2 and J usage is TRBJ2-4, with 9 bases that match TRBD2. CDR1 and CDR2 (germline): SGHTA, FQGNSA. The length of the CDR3 is 17 residues. The J segment lost 6 bases and the V segment lost 5 bases, leaving 14 bases of the junction unmatched.

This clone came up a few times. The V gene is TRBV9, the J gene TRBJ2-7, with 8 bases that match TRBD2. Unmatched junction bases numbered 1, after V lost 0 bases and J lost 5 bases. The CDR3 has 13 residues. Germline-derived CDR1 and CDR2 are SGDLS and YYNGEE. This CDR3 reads CASSVVSGDEQYF. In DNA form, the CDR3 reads TGTGCCAGCAGCGTAGTTAGCGGGGACGAGCAGTACTTC.

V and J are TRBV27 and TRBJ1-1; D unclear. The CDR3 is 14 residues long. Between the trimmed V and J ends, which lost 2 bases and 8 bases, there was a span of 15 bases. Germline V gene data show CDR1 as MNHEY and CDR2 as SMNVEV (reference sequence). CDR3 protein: CASSLSSARGEAFF. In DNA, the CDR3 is TGTGCCAGCAGTTTAAGTTCCGCCCGGGGAGAAGCTTTCTTT.

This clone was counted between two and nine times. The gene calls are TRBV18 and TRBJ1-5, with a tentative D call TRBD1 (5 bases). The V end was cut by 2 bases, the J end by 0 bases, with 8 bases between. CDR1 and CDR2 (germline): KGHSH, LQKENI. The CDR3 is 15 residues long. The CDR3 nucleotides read TGTGCCAGCTCACCAGGACAAGCTAGCAATCAGCCCCAGCATTTT. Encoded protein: CASSPGQASNQPQHF.

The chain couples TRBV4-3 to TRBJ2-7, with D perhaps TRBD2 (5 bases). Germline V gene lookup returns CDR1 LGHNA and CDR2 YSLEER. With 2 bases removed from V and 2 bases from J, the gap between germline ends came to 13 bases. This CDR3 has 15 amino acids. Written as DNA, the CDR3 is TGCGCCAGCAGCCAAAATACCGGGATCCCCTACGAGCAGTACTTC. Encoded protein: CASSQNTGIPYEQYF.

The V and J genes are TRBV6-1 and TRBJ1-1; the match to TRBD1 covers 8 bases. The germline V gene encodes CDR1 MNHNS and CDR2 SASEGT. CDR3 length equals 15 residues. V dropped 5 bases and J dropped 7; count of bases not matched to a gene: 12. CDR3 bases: TGTGCCAGCAGTCTCCTCAACAGGGGGATGGTTGAAGCTTTCTTT. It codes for CASSLLNRGMVEAFF.

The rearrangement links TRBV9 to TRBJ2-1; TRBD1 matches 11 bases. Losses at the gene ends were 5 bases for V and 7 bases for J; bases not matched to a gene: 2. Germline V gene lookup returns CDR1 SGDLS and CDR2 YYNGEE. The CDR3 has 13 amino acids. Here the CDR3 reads CASRGTGGNEQFF. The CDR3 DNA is TGTGCCAGCAGAGGGACAGGGGGGAATGAGCAGTTCTTC.

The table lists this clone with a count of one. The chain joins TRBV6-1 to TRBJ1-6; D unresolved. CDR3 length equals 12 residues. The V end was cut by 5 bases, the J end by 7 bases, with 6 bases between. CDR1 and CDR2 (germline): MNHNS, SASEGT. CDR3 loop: CASSFGNSPLHF. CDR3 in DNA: TGTGCCAGCAGTTTCGGGAATTCACCCCTCCACTTT.

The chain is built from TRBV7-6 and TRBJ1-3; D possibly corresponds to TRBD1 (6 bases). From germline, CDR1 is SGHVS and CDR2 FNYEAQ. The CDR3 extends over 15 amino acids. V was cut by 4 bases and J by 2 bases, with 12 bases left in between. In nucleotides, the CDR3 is TGTGCCAGCAGCTCTAGTCAGGGGACTGGAAACACCATATATTTT. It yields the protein CASSSSQGTGNTIYF.